The 5 T cell receptor beta chains in this list originate from one sample, sequenced in a study of cytomegalovirus exposure and HLA in healthy donors. The PCR contained 60 Vbeta and 13 Jbeta primers. The protocol was immunoSEQ multiplex PCR, while the TCRdb copy is restricted to in-frame clones and leaves out a portion. The profile shows some 200,000 clones, about 70% of them singletons. The specimen sequenced was PBMCs. The receptors were gathered from a man aged 35-49 years in good health and CMV-seropositive.

The chain links TRBV29-1 to TRBJ2-7; 9 bases map to TRBD1. After removal of 7 bases from V and 5 bases from J, the junction contained 12 bases not matched to a gene. This CDR3 region has 14 residues. Looked up from germline, CDR1 is SQVTM and CDR2 is ANQGSEA. CDR3 loop: CSGSEGQGQNEQYF. The DNA of the CDR3 is TGCAGCGGATCTGAGGGACAGGGACAGAACGAGCAGTACTTC.

The rearrangement uses TRBV29-1 and TRBJ2-7, with 7 bases lining up with TRBD1. Unmatched junction bases numbered 5, after V lost 6 bases and J lost 6 bases. From germline, CDR1 is SQVTM and CDR2 ANQGSEA. This CDR3 region has 11 residues. CDR3 sequence (DNA): TGCAGCGTCATTCCAGGGGGCGAGCAGTACTTC. Encoded protein: CSVIPGGEQYF.

This rearrangement joins TRBV2 to TRBJ2-3; D possibly corresponds to TRBD1 (5 bases). The V and J ends lost 1 base and 0 bases respectively, with 11 bases between them. The CDR3 covers 16 residues. Germline assignment: CDR1 SNHLY and CDR2 FYNNEI. In DNA form, the CDR3 reads TGTGCCAGCAGTGAAGATCGGACAACTAGCACAGATACGCAGTATTTT. Its protein is CASSEDRTTSTDTQYF.

The rearrangement joins TRBV29-1 to TRBJ2-7; a weak D match, TRBD1 (5 bases). Germline V gene lookup returns CDR1 SQVTM and CDR2 ANQGSEA. This CDR3 spans 12 amino acids. The V end was cut by 6 bases, the J end by 1 base, with 10 bases between. The CDR3 spells CSVSDSSYEQYF. As DNA, the CDR3 is TGCAGCGTCTCCGACAGTTCCTACGAGCAGTACTTC.

This clone was seen only a few times. The chain is built from TRBV6-1 and TRBJ1-1; possibly TRBD1 for D (6 bases). Germline V CDR1 and CDR2: MNHNS, SASEGT. CDR3 size: 15 residues. V was shortened by 0 bases and J by 13 bases, with 21 bases between the two germline ends. CDR3 in DNA: TGTGCCAGCAGTGAAGCGTTAGGTTTGGGGGCGAATCGTTTCTTT. It translates to CASSEALGLGANRFF.